This T cell receptor beta chain was sequenced for a study of regulatory T cells in long-lasting Graves disease (dated by TCRdb to the early 2020s). The study in broad terms: In the newly diagnosed Graves' disease group, patients had been taking antithyroid drugs for less than 3 months. Patients with persistent Graves' disease were compared with patients with newly diagnosed Graves' disease using TCR sequencing and RNA sequencing of peripheral blood. A total of 33 samples were covered by TCR sequencing, comprising approximately 13 persistent and 20 or so newly diagnosed Graves' disease patients. The study was registered as a clinical trial and conducted in China. What the study reported, not specific to this receptor: The study examined only peripheral blood because the primary lesion, thyroid tissue, could not be accessed. More public clonotypes were shared among persistent patients (roughly 2,700) than among newly diagnosed patients (roughly 960). Only the TCR beta chain was sequenced and analyzed. Compared with newly diagnosed patients, persistent Graves' disease patients had lower TCR Shannon entropy and fewer highly expanded clones, which suggests clonal expansion. Preferential use of TRBV28, TRBJ1-2 and TRBJ2-5 was observed in persistent disease, whereas TRBV20-1 and TRBJ2-1 were favored in newly diagnosed disease. As a limitation, the authors acknowledged that the small sample size may reduce accuracy.

This sample's time point label indicates: newly diagnosed GD, antithyroid drugs for less than 3 months. For both TCR sequencing and RNA sequencing, RNA was extracted from PBMCs in TRIzol. The diagnosis of Graves' disease followed American Thyroid Association guidelines. Patients for the study were recruited at an endocrinology department in Xi'an, China. Each patient gave approximately 9 milliliters of peripheral blood, collected in an EDTA anticoagulant tube. Ficoll Paque Plus density gradient separation was used to isolate PBMCs, and no further T cell sorting was performed. An Agilent 2100 Bioanalyzer and agarose gel were used to assess RNA quality, and a NanoDrop 2000 was used to measure RNA concentration. As to this clonotype: No cognate antigen has been identified for it. The junction departs from germline at one end; a sequencing error may be responsible.

From its cysteine to its phenylalanine, the CDR3 spans 13 amino acids. Only CDR3 DNA remains: 39 bases, in frame from the first base. Taken from the germline V gene (reference sequence), the CDR1 and CDR2 loops are MNHEY and SMNVEV. The library was obtained by multiplex PCR. For sequencing, an Illumina HiSeq 4000 was employed. iRepertoire HTBI primers and Arm-PCR amplification of CDR3 regions were used to construct TCR beta libraries. Gel purification was performed on PCR products prior to sequencing. The paper's data handling went like this. Gene usage analysis of CDR3 amino acid clonotypes relied on the approximately 60 TRBV and about 15 TRBJ segments identified across samples. COPE and FqMerger were used to merge the filtered high-quality paired reads into contigs. BLAST was used to align contigs to the IMGT TRBV, TRBD and TRBJ reference genes, and CDR3 was defined following IMGT. Highly expanded clones were defined as clonotypes with a frequency above 0.1%. Repertoire diversity was measured by Shannon entropy, and V-J evenness by the Gini coefficient. Clonotypes shared by more than one individual were considered public. TCRdb reworked the public reads: Q25 trimming with fastp, MiXCR clone assembly, productive beta chains retained. Each CDR3 protein gets just one entry, which takes the most common genes and DNA from the rows behind it. For this entry, the V and J calls and clone size follow TCRdb and not the study's own pipeline. This sample comprises fewer than 450,000 distinct CDR3 sequences, approximately 16% of them detected only once. The ten top clones hold about 8.3% of the sample.

The same sample was also used in a study of T cells in Graves' hyperthyroidism and ophthalmopathy. That second report states: Stable Graves' hyperthyroidism was defined as no progression to ophthalmopathy during 18 months of follow-up. Hyperthyroidism patients were newly diagnosed, had a disease duration of under 2 months, and were aged 18 to 65 years. Any patient with an uncontrolled infection, another autoimmune disease, pregnancy or lactation was excluded. Diagnoses were established on the basis of clinical symptoms, serum thyroxine and TRAb, thyroid ultrasound, and orbital computed tomography. The TCR CDR3 was subjected to a first round of RT-PCR using the HTBI primer set and the Qiagen OneStep RT-PCR kit. Blood samples also contained most of the expanded thyroid clonotypes (frequency above 0.001), which suggests that blood repertoires may reflect thyroid immune responses. In cross-validation, a model built on a 13 V-J signature told ophthalmopathy apart from stable hyperthyroidism with under 90% sensitivity and about 81% specificity, and in testing the same model reached 80%/75%. In validation, progression to ophthalmopathy was predicted by the model with nearly 71% sensitivity and 72% to 85% specificity, a median of approximately 6.5 months before onset. A discovery cohort of about 100 patients, 43 with Graves' ophthalmopathy and approximately 57 with stable Graves' hyperthyroidism, was used to find distinguishing TCR V-J signatures. Whether ophthalmopathy could be predicted prospectively was tested in an independent validation cohort made up of about 20 hyperthyroidism patients plus 17 patients who later progressed to ophthalmopathy. The 100 discovery patients were divided at random into training and test sets in a 7:3 ratio. In addition, the study compared T-cell repertoires in thyroid tissue and in blood from several Graves' hyperthyroidism patients. Following sampling, methimazole starting at 30 mg daily was given to hyperthyroidism patients, and high-dose intravenous methylprednisolone was given to ophthalmopathy patients. A second multiplex PCR round built the libraries, followed by size selection and purification. Paired-end sequencing of the libraries was performed with 100 bp reads on an Illumina HiSeq2000. Raw data were processed with SOAPnuke, discarding reads with adapters, uncalled bases, mean Phred below 15, or no exact constant-primer or identifier match. COPE v1.2.5 was used to merge the high-quality paired reads, and each unique nucleotide sequence was defined as a clonotype. MiTCR v1.1 was used to align clonotypes to the IMGT TRBV, TRBD and TRBJ reference segments. The analysis was restricted to V-J combinations with a frequency above 0.0001, which together covered approximately 99% of the repertoires. The TCS score was defined as the ratio of F50 (clonal expansion) to E x V (chaos), calculated using BLOSUM62-based TCRdist between CDR3 peptides within each V-J. Welch's t-statistics and random forest reduced some 510 V-J features to 13, which were used in a naive Bayes classifier (R e1071). Sample size was not statistically predetermined, and blinding of investigators to group allocation was not performed. According to the paper, TCR Vbeta CDR3 sequencing was carried out on 135 peripheral blood samples, which came from about 45 ophthalmopathy, under 85 hyperthyroidism and roughly 17 progressor patients.

Sequencing used peripheral blood mononuclear cells (PBMCs), obtained at new diagnosis, from a patient treated with antithyroid drugs. The sequence links TRBV27 to TRBJ2-1, and TRBD2 aligns with 9 junction nucleotides. The TCR was taken from a woman aged 40 to 50 with Graves disease. Donor details come from another sample of the same person, matched by shared clones. The CDR3 has the sequence CATIAGTSLGWVF. In nucleotides, the sequence is TGTGCCACCATCGCCGGGACTAGCCTCGGTTGGGTCTTC.